These 15 T cell receptor beta chains were all obtained from the same sample, sequenced in a study of control samples from healthy donors and cancer patients. Repertoires were generated with immunoSEQ multiplex PCR, while TCRdb's copy carries only in-frame clones and drops some. Counted here are roughly 40,000 clones, 90% to 95% occurring once; the ten biggest clones make up approximately 3.9%. Sample: blood. The source of these receptors is a woman aged 45 to 65 in good health.

The genes are TRBV2 and TRBJ1-5; tentative D call: TRBD1 (5 bases). This CDR3 has 14 amino acids. CDR1 and CDR2 (germline): SNHLY, FYNNEI. V shed 5 bases and J shed 2 bases, with 10 bases lying between them. The CDR3 DNA follows: TGTGCCAGCAGTAAAGGGGTGGGCAATCAGCCCCAGCATTTT. Translation gives CASSKGVGNQPQHF.

The rearrangement uses TRBV27 and TRBJ1-5, with 7 bases matching TRBD1. CDR1 is MNHEY, CDR2 SMNVEV, per germline (reference sequence). The CDR3 is 15 amino acids. Trimming removed 5 bases from V and 4 bases from J; junction bases left unmatched: 8. As DNA, the CDR3 is TGTGCCAGCAGTCGGGACAGTGGGATTAATCAGCCCCAGCATTTT. As protein: CASSRDSGINQPQHF.

The V call is TRBV10-1, the J call TRBJ1-4; D perhaps matches TRBD1 (5 bases). CDR3 length equals 13 residues. CDR1 is WNHNN and CDR2 is SYGVQD in the germline V gene (reference sequence). Trimming left V 9 bases short and J 6 bases short, with 14 bases between. The CDR3 DNA reads TGCGCCAGTGCCGGGGGTAGGGATGAAAAACTGTTTTTT. This gives the protein CASAGGRDEKLFF.

The chain uses TRBV30 and TRBJ1-2; no definite D call. Trimming left V 0 bases short and J 3 bases short, with 8 bases between. The CDR3 is 13 residues long. Germline V gene data show CDR1 as GTSNPN and CDR2 as SVGIG (reference sequence). CDR3 nucleotides: TGTGCCTGGAGTGTGTTGGGCCACTATGGCTACACCTTC. Translation: CAWSVLGHYGYTF.

The chain has TRBV28 and TRBJ1-5; D may be TRBD1 (6 bases). The CDR3 loop spans 15 amino acids. Germline values: CDR1 MDHEN, CDR2 SYDVKM. Trimming took 3 bases from V and 4 from J, leaving 13 bases between them. In DNA, the CDR3 is TGTGCCAGCAGTTTGACACAGGGAAAGAATCAGCCCCAGCATTTT. Encoded protein: CASSLTQGKNQPQHF.

The chain couples TRBV6-2 or TRBV6-3 to TRBJ1-6, with D unresolved. The V end lost 4 bases, the J end lost 7 bases, and 17 bases lay between the germline ends. This CDR3 is built from 16 residues. Germline CDR1 and CDR2: MNHEY and SVGEGT. CDR3 residues: CASSFGRVDLNSPLHF. The CDR3 DNA reads as TGTGCCAGCAGTTTCGGGCGAGTTGACCTGAATTCACCCCTCCACTTT.

This chain uses TRBV27 with TRBJ1-6; no clear D gene. Germline CDR1 reads MNHEY; CDR2 reads SMNVEV (reference sequence). This CDR3 is built from 20 residues. Trimming removed 3 bases at V and 0 bases at J, with 21 bases between. In nucleotides, the CDR3 is TGTGCCAGCAGTTTCGAGTTTAGCTCCGGTAGGTCCTCCTATAATTCACCCCTCCACTTT. Residues: CASSFEFSSGRSSYNSPLHF.

The V gene is TRBV28, the J gene TRBJ1-1, with a weak D call TRBD1 (6 bases). The CDR3 loop spans 12 amino acids. The V end lost 6 bases, the J end lost 11 bases, and 16 bases lay between the germline ends. In germline, CDR1 is MDHEN, CDR2 SYDVKM. The CDR3 is CASSLYRAPAFF. As DNA, the CDR3 is TGTGCCAGCAGCCTTTACAGGGCCCCGGCTTTCTTT.

The chain has TRBV6-1 and TRBJ2-6; 11 nucleotides align to TRBD1. Trimming took 3 bases from V and 19 from J; bases not matched to a gene: 5. The CDR3 loop spans 12 amino acids. CDR1 and CDR2 (germline): MNHNS, SASEGT. CDR3 nucleotide sequence: TGTGCCAGCAGTGAGGACAGGGGGCGCGGTACTTTC. It encodes CASSEDRGRGTF.

This chain connects TRBV3-1 (or the pseudogene TRBV3-2) to TRBJ2-5; D unresolved. The CDR3 sequence is 17 residues long. Germline V lookup: CDR1 LGHDT, CDR2 YNNKEL (reference sequence). V was pared by 0 bases and J by 1 base, with 15 bases between. DNA for the CDR3: TGTGCCAGCAGCCAAGATGCGGCGGAGCGAATCCAAGAGACCCAGTACTTC. Translated: CASSQDAAERIQETQYF.

The chain couples TRBV7-8 to TRBJ2-1; 8 bases match TRBD1. With 1 base clipped from V and 8 bases from J, the junction kept 7 bases outside the gene matches. The CDR3 is made up of 15 amino acids. Germline CDR1 reads SGHVS; CDR2 reads FQNEAQ. CDR3 DNA sequence: TGTGCCAGCAGCTTAGGGACAGGGAGGAGGGATGAGCAGTTCTTC. This encodes CASSLGTGRRDEQFF.

This rearrangement joins TRBV18 to TRBJ1-2; tentative D call: TRBD1 (6 bases). CDR3 size: 12 residues. Germline V CDR1 and CDR2: KGHSH, LQKENI. Trimming stripped 5 bases from V and 7 bases from J, with 11 bases between. CDR3 sequence (DNA): TGTGCCAGCTCAGAACAGGGTCCTGGCTACACCTTC. Protein sequence: CASSEQGPGYTF. Filled out from reference TRBV18 and TRBJ1-2, the complete variable domain reads NAGVMQNPRHLVRRRGQEARLRCSPMKGHSHVYWYRQLPEEGLKFMVYLQKENIIDESGMPKERFSAEFPKEGPSILRIQQVVRGDSAAYFCASSEQGPGYTFGSGTRLTVV.

The rearrangement uses TRBV12-3 or TRBV12-4 and TRBJ2-1; D is perhaps TRBD1 (7 bases). There are 12 residues in the CDR3. V shed 7 bases and J shed 8 bases, with 12 bases lying between them. The DNA for the CDR3 is TGTGCCAGCAACCAGGGGGAGGATGAGCAGTTCTTC. It codes for CASNQGEDEQFF.

The CDR3 sequence is CASSPLEIGGDGYTF. The DNA for the CDR3 is TGCGCCAGCAGCCCACTCGAAATAGGAGGGGATGGCTACACCTTC. The chain is built from TRBV4-1 and TRBJ1-2; D possibly corresponds to TRBD1 (5 bases). V was clipped by 4 bases and J by 6 bases, with 18 bases between them. The CDR3 is 15 amino acids. Germline V CDR1 and CDR2: MGHRA, YSYEKL.

The J gene is TRBJ1-1, the V gene TRBV19; no clear D. CDR3 size: 13 residues. Per the germline V gene, CDR1 is LNHDA and CDR2 is SQIVND (reference sequence). Trimming cost V 6 bases and J 0 bases, with 8 bases left between them. The CDR3 loop reads CASSPGLNTEAFF. Written as DNA, the CDR3 is TGTGCCAGTAGCCCTGGCCTGAACACTGAAGCTTTCTTT.